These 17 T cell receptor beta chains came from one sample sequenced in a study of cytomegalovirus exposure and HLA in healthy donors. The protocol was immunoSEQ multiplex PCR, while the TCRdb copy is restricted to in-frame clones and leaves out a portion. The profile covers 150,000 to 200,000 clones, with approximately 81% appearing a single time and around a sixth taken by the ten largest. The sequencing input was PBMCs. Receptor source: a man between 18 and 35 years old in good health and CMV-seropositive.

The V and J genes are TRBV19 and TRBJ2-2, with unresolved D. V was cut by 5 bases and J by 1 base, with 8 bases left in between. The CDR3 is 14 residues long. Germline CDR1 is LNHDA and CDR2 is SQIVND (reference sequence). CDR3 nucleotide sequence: TGTGCCAGTAGTCGGCAGGTGAACACCGGGGAGCTGTTTTTT. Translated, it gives CASSRQVNTGELFF.

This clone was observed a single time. The CDR3 spells CASSLIQGDEAFF. CDR3 DNA sequence: TGTGCCAGCAGTTTAATTCAGGGGGATGAAGCTTTCTTT. The V and J genes are TRBV27 and TRBJ1-1, with 7 bases lining up with TRBD1. Per the germline V gene, CDR1 is MNHEY and CDR2 is SMNVEV (reference sequence). This CDR3 has 13 residues. V lost 2 bases, J lost 7 bases, and 4 bases stayed unmatched.

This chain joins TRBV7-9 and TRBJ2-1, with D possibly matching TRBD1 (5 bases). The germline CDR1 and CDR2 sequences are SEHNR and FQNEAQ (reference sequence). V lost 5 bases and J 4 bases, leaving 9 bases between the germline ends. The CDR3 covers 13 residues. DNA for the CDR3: TGTGCCAGCAGCGACAGAGGTTACAATGAGCAGTTCTTC. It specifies CASSDRGYNEQFF.

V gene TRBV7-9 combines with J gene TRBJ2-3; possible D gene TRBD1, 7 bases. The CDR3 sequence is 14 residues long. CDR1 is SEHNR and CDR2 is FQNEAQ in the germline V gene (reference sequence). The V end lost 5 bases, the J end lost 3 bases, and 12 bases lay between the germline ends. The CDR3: CASSGAGGTDTQYF. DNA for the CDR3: TGTGCCAGCAGCGGCGCAGGGGGGACAGATACGCAGTATTTT.

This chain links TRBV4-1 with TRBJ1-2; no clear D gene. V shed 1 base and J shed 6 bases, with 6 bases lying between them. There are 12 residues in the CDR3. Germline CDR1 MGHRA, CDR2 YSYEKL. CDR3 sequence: CASSQGPHGYTF. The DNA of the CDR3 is TGCGCCAGCAGCCAAGGGCCTCATGGCTACACCTTC.

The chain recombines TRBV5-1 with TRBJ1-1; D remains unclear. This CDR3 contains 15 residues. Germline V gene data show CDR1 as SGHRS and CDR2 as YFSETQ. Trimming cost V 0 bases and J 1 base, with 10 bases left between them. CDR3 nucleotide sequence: TGCGCCAGCAGCTTGGAGGCGGGGAGGAACACTGAAGCTTTCTTT. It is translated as CASSLEAGRNTEAFF.

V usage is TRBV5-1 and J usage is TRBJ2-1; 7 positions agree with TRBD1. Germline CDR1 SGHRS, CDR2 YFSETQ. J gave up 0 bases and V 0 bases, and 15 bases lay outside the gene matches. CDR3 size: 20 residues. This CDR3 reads CASSLGRQGDSRSSYNEQFF. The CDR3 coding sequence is TGCGCCAGCAGCTTGGGTCGACAGGGAGATTCAAGGAGCTCCTACAATGAGCAGTTCTTC.

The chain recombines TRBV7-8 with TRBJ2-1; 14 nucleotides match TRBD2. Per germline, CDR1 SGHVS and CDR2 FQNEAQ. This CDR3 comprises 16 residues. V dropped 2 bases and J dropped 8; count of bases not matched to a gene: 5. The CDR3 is CASSLRGLAGEDEQFF. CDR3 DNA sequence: TGTGCCAGCAGCTTACGGGGACTAGCGGGAGAGGATGAGCAGTTCTTC.

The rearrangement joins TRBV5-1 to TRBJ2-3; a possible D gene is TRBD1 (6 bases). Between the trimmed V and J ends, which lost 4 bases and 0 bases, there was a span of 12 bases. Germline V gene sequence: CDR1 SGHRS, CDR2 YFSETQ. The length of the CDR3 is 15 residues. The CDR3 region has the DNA TGCGCCAGCAGCCACGGACAGCTGAGCACAGATACGCAGTATTTT. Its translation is CASSHGQLSTDTQYF. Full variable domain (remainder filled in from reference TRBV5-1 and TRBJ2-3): KAGVTQTPRYLIKTRGQQVTLSCSPISGHRSVSWYQQTPGQGLQFLFEYFSETQRNKGNFPGRFSGRQFSNSRSEMNVSTLELGDSALYLCASSHGQLSTDTQYFGPGTRLTVL.

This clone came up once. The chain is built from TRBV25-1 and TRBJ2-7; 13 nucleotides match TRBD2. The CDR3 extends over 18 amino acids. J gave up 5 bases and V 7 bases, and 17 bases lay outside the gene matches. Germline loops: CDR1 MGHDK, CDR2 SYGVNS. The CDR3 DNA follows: TGTGCCAGCACCCCCGGTGGGGGCGGACTAGCGGGAGAGAACGAGCAGTACTTC. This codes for CASTPGGGGLAGENEQYF.

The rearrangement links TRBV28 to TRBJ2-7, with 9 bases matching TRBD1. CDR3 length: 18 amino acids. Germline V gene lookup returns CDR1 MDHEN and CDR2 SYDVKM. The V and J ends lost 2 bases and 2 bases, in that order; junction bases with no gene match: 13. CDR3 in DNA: TGTGCCAGCAGTTTACCTTCTTCCTCCGGGACAGGGACCTACGAGCAGTACTTC. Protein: CASSLPSSSGTGTYEQYF.

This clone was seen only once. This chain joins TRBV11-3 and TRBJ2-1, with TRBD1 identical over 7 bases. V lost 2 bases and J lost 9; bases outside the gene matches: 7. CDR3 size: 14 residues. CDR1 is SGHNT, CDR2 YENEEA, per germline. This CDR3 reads CASSLWDSTPEQFF. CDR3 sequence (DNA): TGTGCCAGCAGCTTATGGGACAGTACCCCTGAGCAGTTCTTC.

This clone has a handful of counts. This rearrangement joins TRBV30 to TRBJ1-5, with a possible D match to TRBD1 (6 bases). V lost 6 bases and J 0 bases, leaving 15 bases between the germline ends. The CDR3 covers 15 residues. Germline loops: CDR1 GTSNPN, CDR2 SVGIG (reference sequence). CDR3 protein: CACYPPGHSNQPQHF. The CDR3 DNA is TGTGCCTGTTACCCCCCGGGACATAGCAATCAGCCCCAGCATTTT.

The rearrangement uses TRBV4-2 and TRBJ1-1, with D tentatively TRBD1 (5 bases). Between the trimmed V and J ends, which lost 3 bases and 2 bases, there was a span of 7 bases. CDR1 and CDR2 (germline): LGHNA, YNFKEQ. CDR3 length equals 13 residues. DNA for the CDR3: TGTGCCAGCAGCCAGACAGAAAACACTGAAGCTTTCTTT. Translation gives CASSQTENTEAFF.

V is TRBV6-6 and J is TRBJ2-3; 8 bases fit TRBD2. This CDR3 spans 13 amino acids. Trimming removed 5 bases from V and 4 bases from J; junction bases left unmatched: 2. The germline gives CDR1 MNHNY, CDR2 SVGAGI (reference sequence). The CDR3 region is CASSSGSPDTQYF. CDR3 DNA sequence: TGTGCCAGCAGTAGCGGGAGCCCAGATACGCAGTATTTT.

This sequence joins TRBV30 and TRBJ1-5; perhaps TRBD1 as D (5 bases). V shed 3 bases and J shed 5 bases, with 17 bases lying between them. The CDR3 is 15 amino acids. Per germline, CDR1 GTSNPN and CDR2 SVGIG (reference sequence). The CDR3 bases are TGTGCCTGGAGCCATAGTCGGGGGACGGATCAGCCCCAGCATTTT. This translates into CAWSHSRGTDQPQHF. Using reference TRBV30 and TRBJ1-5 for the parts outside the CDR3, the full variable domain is SQTIHQWPATLVQPVGSPLSLECTVEGTSNPNLYWYRQAAGRGLQLLFYSVGIGQISSEVPQNLSASRPQDRQFILSSKKLLLSDSGFYLCAWSHSRGTDQPQHFGDGTRLSIL.

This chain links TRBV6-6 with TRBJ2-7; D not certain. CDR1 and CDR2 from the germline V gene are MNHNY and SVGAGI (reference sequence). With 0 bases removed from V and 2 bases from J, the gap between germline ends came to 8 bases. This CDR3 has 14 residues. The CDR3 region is CASSYSATAYEQYF. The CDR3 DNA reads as TGTGCCAGCAGTTACTCGGCCACAGCCTACGAGCAGTACTTC.